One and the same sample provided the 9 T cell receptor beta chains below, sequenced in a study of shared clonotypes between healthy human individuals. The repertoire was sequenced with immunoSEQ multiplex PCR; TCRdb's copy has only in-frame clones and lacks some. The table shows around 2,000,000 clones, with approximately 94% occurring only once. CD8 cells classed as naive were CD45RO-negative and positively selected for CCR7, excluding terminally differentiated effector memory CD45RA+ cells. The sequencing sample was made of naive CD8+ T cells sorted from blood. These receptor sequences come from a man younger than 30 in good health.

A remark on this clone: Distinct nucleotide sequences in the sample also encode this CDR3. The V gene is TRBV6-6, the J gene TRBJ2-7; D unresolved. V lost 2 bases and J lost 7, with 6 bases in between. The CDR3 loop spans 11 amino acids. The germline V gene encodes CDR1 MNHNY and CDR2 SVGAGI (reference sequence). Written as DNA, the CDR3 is TGTGCCAGCAGTTACGGGTCGGAGCAGTACTTC. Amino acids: CASSYGSEQYF.

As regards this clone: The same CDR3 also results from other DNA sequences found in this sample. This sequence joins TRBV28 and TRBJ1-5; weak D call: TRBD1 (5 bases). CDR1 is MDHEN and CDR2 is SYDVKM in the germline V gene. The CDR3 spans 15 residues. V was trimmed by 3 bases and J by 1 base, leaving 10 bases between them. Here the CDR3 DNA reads TGTGCCAGCAGTTTTGGTCAGGGAAGCAATCAGCCCCAGCATTTT. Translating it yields CASSFGQGSNQPQHF. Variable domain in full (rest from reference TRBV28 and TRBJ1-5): DVKVTQSSRYLVKRTGEKVFLECVQDMDHENMFWYRQDPGLGLRLIYFSYDVKMKEKGDIPEGYSVSREKKERFSLILESASTNQTSMYLCASSFGQGSNQPQHFGDGTRLSIL.

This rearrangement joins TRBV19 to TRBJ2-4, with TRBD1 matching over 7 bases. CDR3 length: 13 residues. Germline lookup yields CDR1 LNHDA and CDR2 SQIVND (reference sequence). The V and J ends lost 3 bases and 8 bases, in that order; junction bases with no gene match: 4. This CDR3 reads CASSMVQGDIQYF. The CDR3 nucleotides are TGTGCCAGTAGTATGGTGCAGGGGGACATTCAGTACTTC.

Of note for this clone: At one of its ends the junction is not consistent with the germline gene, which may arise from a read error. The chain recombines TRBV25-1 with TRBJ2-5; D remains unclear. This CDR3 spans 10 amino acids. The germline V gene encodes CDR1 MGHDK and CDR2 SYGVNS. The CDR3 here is CASSDEIQYF. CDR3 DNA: TGTGCCAGCAGTGACGAGATCCAGTACTTC. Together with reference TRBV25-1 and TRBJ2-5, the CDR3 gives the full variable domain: EADIYQTPRYLVIGTGKKITLECSQTMGHDKMYWYQQDPGMELHLIHYSYGVNSTEKGDLSSESTVSRIRTEHFPLTLESARPSHTSQYLCASSDEIQYFGPGTRLLVL.

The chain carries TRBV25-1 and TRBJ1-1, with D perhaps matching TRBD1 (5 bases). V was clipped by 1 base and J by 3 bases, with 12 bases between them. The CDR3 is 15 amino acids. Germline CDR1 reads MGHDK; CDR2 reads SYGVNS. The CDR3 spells CASSELGEGDTEAFF. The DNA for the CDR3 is TGTGCCAGCAGTGAATTAGGGGAAGGGGACACTGAAGCTTTCTTT.

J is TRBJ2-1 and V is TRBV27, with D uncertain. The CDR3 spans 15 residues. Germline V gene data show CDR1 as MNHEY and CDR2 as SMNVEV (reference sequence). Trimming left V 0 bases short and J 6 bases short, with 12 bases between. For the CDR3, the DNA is TGTGCCAGCAGTTTATCTAGCCTCGCGTCCAATGAGCAGTTCTTC. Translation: CASSLSSLASNEQFF.

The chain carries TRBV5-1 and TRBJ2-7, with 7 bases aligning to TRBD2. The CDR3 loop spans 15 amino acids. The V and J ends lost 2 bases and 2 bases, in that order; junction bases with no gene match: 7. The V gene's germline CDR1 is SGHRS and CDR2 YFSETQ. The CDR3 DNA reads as TGCGCCAGCAGCTTAACAGGACTAGGAACCTACGAGCAGTACTTC. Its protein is CASSLTGLGTYEQYF.

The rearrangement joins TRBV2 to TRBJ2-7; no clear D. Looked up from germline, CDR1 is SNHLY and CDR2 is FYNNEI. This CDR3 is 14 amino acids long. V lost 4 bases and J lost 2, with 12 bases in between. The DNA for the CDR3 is TGTGCCAGCAGTGTGGGAAAGGGTCCCTACGAGCAGTACTTC. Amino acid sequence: CASSVGKGPYEQYF. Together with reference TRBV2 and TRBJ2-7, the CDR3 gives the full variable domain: EPEVTQTPSHQVTQMGQEVILRCVPISNHLYFYWYRQILGQKVEFLVSFYNNEISEKSEIFDDQFSVERPDGSNFTLKIRSTKLEDSAMYFCASSVGKGPYEQYFGPGTRLTVT.

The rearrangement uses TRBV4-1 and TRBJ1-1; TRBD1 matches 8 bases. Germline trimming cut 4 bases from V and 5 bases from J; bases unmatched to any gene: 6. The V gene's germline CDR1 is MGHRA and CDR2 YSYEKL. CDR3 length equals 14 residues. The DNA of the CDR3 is TGCGCCAGCAGCCCCCAGGGGGCGCGAACTGAAGCTTTCTTT. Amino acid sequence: CASSPQGARTEAFF.